This T cell receptor (beta chain) was recorded in a study of read filtering for tumor transcriptome and immune sequencing. Study context: Mean patient age was approximately 66 years, range roughly 40 to 80; 17 male, some 15 female.

The library was built from roughly 400 ng RNA with molecular barcoded adaptors for alpha/delta and beta/gamma chains. TCRdb re-derived calls from the reads in MiXCR, one entry per CDR3 protein. The table records about 63,000 distinct CDR3 sequences, 11% to 15% of them present only once. CDR3 length equals 13 residues. CDR1 is DFQATT, CDR2 SNEGSKA, per germline (reference sequence). This clonotype came up a few times. Since a much larger clone is just one base distant, this may be a read error. Every patient had bone marrow sampled while the disease was active. This sequence was found in a donor at least 40 years old with multiple myeloma. Sequencing was carried out using a population of CD138-negative cells sorted from bone marrow. This chain joins TRBV20-1 and TRBJ1-1; possibly TRBD1 for D (6 bases). The CDR3 is CSATNGRDTETFF. DNA for the CDR3: TGCAGTGCCACGAACGGTAGGGACACTGAAACTTTCTTT.